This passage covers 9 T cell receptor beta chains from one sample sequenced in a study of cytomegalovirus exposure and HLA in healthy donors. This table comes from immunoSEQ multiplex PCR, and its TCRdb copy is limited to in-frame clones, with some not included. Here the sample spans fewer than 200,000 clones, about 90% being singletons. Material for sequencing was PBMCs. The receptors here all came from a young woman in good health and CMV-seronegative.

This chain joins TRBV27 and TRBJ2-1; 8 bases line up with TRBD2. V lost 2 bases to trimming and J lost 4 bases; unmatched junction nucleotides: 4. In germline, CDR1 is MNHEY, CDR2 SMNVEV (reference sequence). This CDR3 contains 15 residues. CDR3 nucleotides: TGTGCCAGCAGTTTACGAACTAGCGGTTACAATGAGCAGTTCTTC. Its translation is CASSLRTSGYNEQFF.

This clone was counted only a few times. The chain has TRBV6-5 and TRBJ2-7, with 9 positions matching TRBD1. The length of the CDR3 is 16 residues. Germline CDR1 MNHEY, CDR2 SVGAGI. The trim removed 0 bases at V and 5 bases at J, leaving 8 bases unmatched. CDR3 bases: TGTGCCAGCAGTTACTCGCCGGGACAGGGAGTCCACGAGCAGTACTTC. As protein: CASSYSPGQGVHEQYF.

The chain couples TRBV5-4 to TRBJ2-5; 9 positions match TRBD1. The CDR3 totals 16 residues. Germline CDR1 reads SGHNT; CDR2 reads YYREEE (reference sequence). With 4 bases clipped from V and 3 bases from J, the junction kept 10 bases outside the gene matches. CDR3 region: CASSKIRDRVEETQYF. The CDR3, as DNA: TGTGCCAGCAGCAAGATCCGGGACAGGGTTGAAGAGACCCAGTACTTC.

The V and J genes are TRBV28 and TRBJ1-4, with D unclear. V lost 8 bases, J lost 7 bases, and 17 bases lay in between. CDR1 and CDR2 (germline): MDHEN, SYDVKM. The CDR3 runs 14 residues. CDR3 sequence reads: CASAPVWLGEKLFF. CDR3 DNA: TGTGCCAGCGCCCCCGTTTGGTTGGGTGAAAAACTGTTTTTT.

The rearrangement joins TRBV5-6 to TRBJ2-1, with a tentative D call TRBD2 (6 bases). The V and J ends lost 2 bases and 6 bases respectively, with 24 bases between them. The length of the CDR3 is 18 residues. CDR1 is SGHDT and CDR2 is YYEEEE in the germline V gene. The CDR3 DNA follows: TGTGCCAGCAGCTTCTTGCGGAGGGCGGCCCAAGGGATCAATGAGCAGTTCTTC. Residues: CASSFLRRAAQGINEQFF.

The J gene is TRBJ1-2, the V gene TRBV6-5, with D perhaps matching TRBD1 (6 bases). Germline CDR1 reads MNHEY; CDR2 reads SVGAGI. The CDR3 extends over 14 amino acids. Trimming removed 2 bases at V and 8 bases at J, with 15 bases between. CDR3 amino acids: CASSYKTGKWGYTF. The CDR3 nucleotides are TGTGCCAGCAGTTACAAAACAGGGAAGTGGGGCTACACCTTC.

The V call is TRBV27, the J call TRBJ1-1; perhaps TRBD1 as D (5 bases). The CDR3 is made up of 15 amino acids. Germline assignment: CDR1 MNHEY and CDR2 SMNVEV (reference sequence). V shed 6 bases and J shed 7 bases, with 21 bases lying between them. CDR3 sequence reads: CASSPGQRDRNEAFF. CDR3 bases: TGTGCCAGCAGCCCGGGGCAGCGCGACCGAAATGAAGCTTTCTTT.

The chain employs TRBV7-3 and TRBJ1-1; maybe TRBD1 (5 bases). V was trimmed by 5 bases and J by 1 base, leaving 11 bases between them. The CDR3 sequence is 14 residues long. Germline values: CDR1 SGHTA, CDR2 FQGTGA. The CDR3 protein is CASSATGTNTEAFF. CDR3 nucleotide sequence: TGTGCCAGCAGCGCCACTGGGACGAACACTGAAGCTTTCTTT. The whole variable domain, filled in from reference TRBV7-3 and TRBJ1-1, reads GAGVSQTPSNKVTEKGKYVELRCDPISGHTALYWYRQSLGQGPEFLIYFQGTGAADDSGLPNDRFFAVRPEGSVSTLKIQRTERGDSAVYLCASSATGTNTEAFFGQGTRLTVV.

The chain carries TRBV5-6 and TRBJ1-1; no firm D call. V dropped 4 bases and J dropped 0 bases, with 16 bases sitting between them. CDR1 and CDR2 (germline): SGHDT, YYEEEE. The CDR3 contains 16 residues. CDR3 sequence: CASSRFDTRLNTEAFF. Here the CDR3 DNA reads TGTGCCAGCAGCAGATTCGATACGCGTCTGAACACTGAAGCTTTCTTT.